This entry lists 17 T cell receptor beta chains sequenced from one sample in a study of blood T cells in healthy people across ages. It was with a sample-barcoded 5' primer and a J-beta primer mix that a second PCR of roughly 7 to 12 cycles was run. MiXCR, applied by TCRdb to the 5' RACE reads, yields one record per CDR3 protein. The data contain about 580,000 distinct CDR3 sequences, roughly 48% of them singletons. The sequenced sample consisted of blood. The receptors were sampled from a man older than 75 in good health.

This rearrangement joins TRBV5-1 to TRBJ1-2; D remains unclear. The V end was cut by 0 bases, the J end by 8 bases, with 14 bases between. Germline lookup yields CDR1 SGHRS and CDR2 YFSETQ. This CDR3 has 14 amino acids. For the CDR3, the DNA is TGCGCCAGCAGCTTGGGTCCGGAGATGCAGGGCTACACCTTC. Amino acids: CASSLGPEMQGYTF. Full variable domain (rest looked up from reference TRBV5-1 and TRBJ1-2): KAGVTQTPRYLIKTRGQQVTLSCSPISGHRSVSWYQQTPGQGLQFLFEYFSETQRNKGNFPGRFSGRQFSNSRSEMNVSTLELGDSALYLCASSLGPEMQGYTFGSGTRLTVV.

Concerning this clonotype itself: The junction does not match germline at one end; this may be a read error. CDR3 coding DNA: TGCAGTGCTAGAGATTGGTCTTCCTATGGTTACACCTTC. This translates into CSARDWSSYGYTF. This chain joins TRBV20-1 and TRBJ1-2, with D unclear. CDR3 length equals 13 residues. CDR1 and CDR2 (germline): DFQATT, SNEGSKA (reference sequence).

The rearrangement links TRBV7-2 to TRBJ2-1, with 8 bases fitting TRBD1. The junction had 10 bases not matched to a gene; V was cut back by 7 bases and J by 2 bases. From germline, CDR1 is SGHTA and CDR2 FQGNSA. This CDR3 comprises 16 residues. This CDR3 is CASTFPTGVPYNEQFF. The DNA for the CDR3 is TGTGCCAGCACCTTTCCGACAGGGGTCCCCTACAATGAGCAGTTCTTC.

This clonotype turned up a few times. This chain connects TRBV4-3 to TRBJ2-1, with TRBD1 as a possible D gene (6 bases). V was cut by 0 bases and J by 4 bases, with 10 bases left in between. Germline CDR1 reads LGHNA; CDR2 reads YSLEER. The CDR3 totals 15 residues. CDR3 bases: TGCGCCAGCAGCCAAGATCCCGACAGGTACAATGAGCAGTTCTTC. Translating gives CASSQDPDRYNEQFF.

V and J are TRBV2 and TRBJ2-5, with D possibly TRBD2 on 5 matching bases. The CDR3 contains 11 residues. V was pared by 3 bases and J by 11 bases, with 10 bases between. Germline loops: CDR1 SNHLY, CDR2 FYNNEI. The CDR3 nucleotides read TGTGCCAGCAGTGATGCCGGGGAGCAGTACTTC. Translating it yields CASSDAGEQYF.

This chain joins TRBV6-6 and TRBJ2-2; weak D call: TRBD2 (6 bases). Trimming pared 2 bases from V and 5 bases from J, leaving 15 bases between. The CDR3 totals 16 residues. The germline V gene has CDR1 MNHNY and CDR2 SVGAGI (reference sequence). This CDR3 reads CASSYVGSGVTGELFF. For the CDR3, the DNA is TGTGCCAGCAGTTACGTGGGTAGCGGAGTGACCGGGGAGCTGTTTTTT.

This clonotype appeared once. The gene calls are TRBV12-3 or TRBV12-4 and TRBJ1-2, with D perhaps TRBD1 (5 bases). The CDR3 covers 13 residues. Trimming left V 5 bases short and J 2 bases short, with 9 bases between. The CDR3 here is CASSGDGNYGYTF. Written as DNA, the CDR3 is TGTGCCAGCAGTGGGGACGGAAACTATGGCTACACCTTC.

This chain connects TRBV11-2 to TRBJ1-2; possible D gene TRBD1, 6 bases. V was shortened by 5 bases and J by 4 bases, with 23 bases between the two germline ends. CDR1 SGHAT and CDR2 FQNNGV come from the germline V gene. The CDR3 spans 17 residues. Here the CDR3 reads CASSRQGTGVVSYGYTF. For the CDR3, the DNA is TGTGCCAGCAGCCGGCAGGGGACGGGCGTCGTAAGCTATGGCTACACCTTC.

The V call is TRBV7-9, the J call TRBJ2-7; D possibly uses TRBD1 or TRBD2 (5 bases each). The CDR3 extends over 13 amino acids. The germline V gene has CDR1 SEHNR and CDR2 FQNEAQ (reference sequence). V lost 9 bases and J 5 bases, leaving 17 bases between the germline ends. CDR3 coding DNA: TGTGCCAGTCAGGGAAACCGGGGCCACGAGCAGTACTTC. It translates to CASQGNRGHEQYF.

This clonotype was seen repeatedly, ten times or more. V is TRBV7-9 and J is TRBJ2-1, with D possibly being TRBD1 (6 bases). CDR1 is SEHNR and CDR2 is FQNEAQ in the germline V gene (reference sequence). Trimming cost V 5 bases and J 0 bases, with 14 bases left between them. The CDR3 consists of 16 residues. The CDR3, as DNA: TGTGCCAGCAGCCCCGTTGGGGGCCTCTCCTACAATGAGCAGTTCTTC. Amino acid sequence: CASSPVGGLSYNEQFF.

There are a few counts of this clonotype. The gene calls are TRBV11-2 and TRBJ2-4, with 13 bases matching TRBD2. The end of the DNA fits TRBJ2-7 better, so the J call may be wrong. CDR1 and CDR2 from the germline V gene are SGHAT and FQNNGV. The CDR3 loop spans 14 amino acids. CDR3 in amino acids: CASSSGLAGDEQYF. In DNA form, the CDR3 reads TGTGCCAGCAGCTCTGGACTAGCGGGAGACGAGCAGTACTTC.

On this clonotype: A much larger clone differs from this one at a single base, so this may be a read error. The chain links TRBV6-6 to TRBJ2-1; D remains unclear. The germline CDR1 and CDR2 sequences are MNHNY and SVGAGI (reference sequence). There are 15 residues in the CDR3. V lost 0 bases and J lost 10, with 16 bases in between. This CDR3 is CASSYSSANSYEQFF. CDR3 bases: TGTGCCAGCAGTTACTCGAGCGCGAACTCCTACGAGCAGTTCTTC.

This clonotype has more than one count but fewer than ten. The chain couples TRBV7-9 to TRBJ2-1; 11 bases map to TRBD2. The V gene end was trimmed by 5 bases and the J gene end by 7 bases; junction bases not matched to a gene: 7. Germline V gene lookup returns CDR1 SEHNR and CDR2 FQNEAQ (reference sequence). The CDR3 extends over 15 amino acids. This chain's CDR3 is CASSPSGTSGNEQFF. The CDR3 coding sequence is TGTGCCAGCAGCCCCTCCGGGACTAGCGGAAATGAGCAGTTCTTC.

This chain joins TRBV10-3 and TRBJ2-6; TRBD1 matches at 10 bases. This CDR3 is built from 18 residues. Germline loops: CDR1 ENHRY, CDR2 SYGVKD. V trimming: 4 bases; J trimming: 1 base; junction bases outside the gene matches: 7. CDR3 sequence reads: CAISATRDRGSGANVLTF. The CDR3 bases are TGTGCCATCAGTGCAACCCGGGACAGGGGATCTGGGGCCAACGTCCTGACTTTC.

About this clonotype itself: This sequence may be a read error, since a much larger clone differs from it by one base. The chain employs TRBV29-1 and TRBJ2-5, with D maybe TRBD1 (5 bases). There are 12 residues in the CDR3. V was shortened by 6 bases and J by 11 bases, with 19 bases between the two germline ends. CDR1 is SQVTM and CDR2 is ANQGSEA in the germline V gene. The CDR3 sequence: CSVYVDSNEQYF. The CDR3 DNA reads as TGCAGCGTATACGTCGACAGCAATGAGCAGTACTTC.

V is TRBV28 and J is TRBJ2-7, with 9 nucleotides matching TRBD2. The CDR3 length is 15 residues. The V gene end was trimmed by 6 bases and the J gene end by 7 bases; junction bases not matched to a gene: 13. Germline loops: CDR1 MDHEN, CDR2 SYDVKM. CDR3 sequence: CASRLAGNQYNEQYF. CDR3 sequence (DNA): TGTGCCAGCAGGCTAGCGGGAAATCAGTACAATGAGCAGTACTTC. The complete variable domain, with remaining parts taken from reference TRBV28 and TRBJ2-7, reads DVKVTQSSRYLVKRTGEKVFLECVQDMDHENMFWYRQDPGLGLRLIYFSYDVKMKEKGDIPEGYSVSREKKERFSLILESASTNQTSMYLCASRLAGNQYNEQYFGPGTRLTVT.

The chain combines TRBV7-2 with TRBJ2-2; D is undetermined. Trimming pared 5 bases from V and 7 bases from J, leaving 11 bases between. This CDR3 is 13 amino acids long. Germline-derived CDR1 and CDR2 are SGHTA and FQGNSA. The CDR3 DNA is TGTGCCAGCAGCCCCAGAGAACACGGGGAGCTGTTTTTT. Translation: CASSPREHGELFF.